What follows are 9 T cell receptor beta chains derived from one specimen sequenced in a study of T cell repertoires in cytomegalovirus infection. MiXCR, applied by TCRdb to the reads, yields one record per CDR3 protein. The data contain about 260,000 distinct CDR3 sequences, roughly 13% of them seen just once; the ten biggest clones take up roughly 8.7%. The sequenced sample consisted of PBMCs. The source of these receptors is a human donor in good health (CMV status not recorded). Some clones in this sample may be carry-over from other donors' samples.

V usage is TRBV28 and J usage is TRBJ1-5; D might be TRBD1 (6 bases). The CDR3 covers 15 residues. Per germline, CDR1 MDHEN and CDR2 SYDVKM. With 3 bases removed from V and 6 bases from J, the gap between germline ends came to 15 bases. The CDR3, as DNA: TGTGCCAGCAGTTTGCGTGGGGGGCGGGGTCAGCCCCAGCATTTT. It yields the protein CASSLRGGRGQPQHF.

There are a few counts of this clonotype. The chain joins TRBV20-1 to TRBJ2-1, with 14 bases matching TRBD2. This CDR3 contains 17 residues. The germline V gene has CDR1 DFQATT and CDR2 SNEGSKA (reference sequence). The V segment lost 4 bases and the J segment 0 bases; nucleotides outside the gene matches: 5. CDR3 nucleotide sequence: TGCAGTGCTACGGGACTAGCGGGAGTTAGCTCCTACAATGAGCAGTTCTTC. This translates into CSATGLAGVSSYNEQFF.

This clonotype was counted many times. The chain links TRBV28 to TRBJ2-7; D is uncertain. This CDR3 region has 15 residues. Between the trimmed V and J ends, which lost 5 bases and 3 bases, there was a span of 17 bases. The germline V gene has CDR1 MDHEN and CDR2 SYDVKM. The CDR3 here is CASSPPTETLYEQYF. CDR3 sequence (DNA): TGTGCCAGCAGTCCCCCGACGGAAACCCTCTACGAGCAGTACTTC.

A remark on this clonotype: The missing conserved phenylalanine or tryptophan at the end of this CDR3 makes a read error likely. The limits of the CDR3 on the DNA are not certain, so only TCRdb's listed CDR3 is given. The chain uses TRBV7-2 and TRBJ2-1; the table's D gene call, TRBD1, was not cross checked with the DNA. The germline V gene has CDR1 SGHTA and CDR2 FQGNSA. The CDR3 adds up to 15 amino acids, both ends counted. CDR3: CASRLGVGAYNEQLL.

This clonotype was recorded a few times. The chain combines TRBV20-1 with TRBJ2-1; tentative D call: TRBD2 (7 bases). The CDR3 is made up of 17 amino acids. V dropped 4 bases and J dropped 3 bases, with 22 bases sitting between them. The germline V gene encodes CDR1 DFQATT and CDR2 SNEGSKA (reference sequence). The CDR3 loop reads CSATPMGGRLNYNEQFF. In DNA, the CDR3 is TGCAGTGCTACCCCTATGGGGGGGCGGCTAAACTACAATGAGCAGTTCTTC.

This clonotype appeared many times. This chain joins TRBV7-6 and TRBJ1-2; 9 nucleotides agree with TRBD1. The CDR3 runs to 13 residues. V trimming: 5 bases; J trimming: 6 bases; junction bases outside the gene matches: 4. Germline values: CDR1 SGHVS, CDR2 FNYEAQ. CDR3 DNA sequence: TGTGCCAGCAGCCCTGGGACAGGGCATGGCTACACCTTC. Protein sequence: CASSPGTGHGYTF.

The chain's CDR3 is CATTGYSNQPQHF. DNA of the CDR3: TGTGCGACAACAGGGTATAGCAATCAGCCCCAGCATTTT. The V gene is TRBV19, the J gene TRBJ1-5, with a weak D call TRBD1 (6 bases). The length of the CDR3 is 13 residues. Germline CDR1 LNHDA, CDR2 SQIVND (reference sequence).

This clonotype has at least ten counts. The chain is built from TRBV27 and TRBJ2-7, with 7 bases lining up with TRBD2. The CDR3 is 14 amino acids. Germline trimming cut 4 bases from V and 5 bases from J; bases unmatched to any gene: 8. Germline loops: CDR1 MNHEY, CDR2 SMNVEV (reference sequence). Written as DNA, the CDR3 is TGTGCCAGCAGTTCTAGGGGAGGGCCTCACGAGCAGTACTTC. Translated, it gives CASSSRGGPHEQYF.

The V gene is TRBV5-8, the J gene TRBJ1-1; 7 bases agree with TRBD1. The junction had 9 bases not matched to a gene; V was cut back by 4 bases and J by 3 bases. Germline V lookup: CDR1 SGHTS, CDR2 YDEGEE. The CDR3 is 15 amino acids. The chain's CDR3 is CASSRTGPGYTEAFF. The CDR3 coding sequence is TGTGCCAGCAGCCGGACAGGCCCCGGGTACACTGAAGCTTTCTTT.